These T cell receptor beta chains were read from a single sample in a study of vaccination and CD4 T cells after COVID-19. In TCRdb, the PCR reads were re-called with MiXCR into one record per CDR3 protein. The repertoire holds some 18,000 distinct CDR3 sequences, with roughly 45% as singletons. These receptors have no identified antigens. The specimen comprised CD4+ T cells from blood, cultured in vitro, sampled after SARS-CoV-2 vaccination. These receptor sequences come from a human donor who had recovered from COVID-19. Each CDR3 is given with its conserved first and last residue. Each record gives: J gene, clone size, V gene, D gene, CDR3 protein, CDR3 DNA. D genes are given only for firm matches. Size values are once, few and many counts, or a class for expanded clones, and some rows have none.

>TRBJ2-3|few|TRBV20-1|-
CSAKQGGTDTQYF
TGCAGTGCTAAACAGGGTGGCACAGATACGCAGTATTTT
>TRBJ2-1|few|TRBV7-7|-
CASSSGKYNEQFF
TGTGCTAGCAGCTCCGGGAAATACAATGAGCAGTTCTTC
>TRBJ2-3|-|TRBV4-1|TRBD1
CASSLNTWDRGTDTQYF
TGCGCCAGCAGCCTTAATACCTGGGACAGGGGGACAGATACGCAGTATTTT
>TRBJ2-3|-|TRBV20-1|-
CSPWGGSTDTQYF
TGCAGTCCTTGGGGTGGGAGCACAGATACGCAGTATTTT
>TRBJ2-7|once|TRBV2|TRBD1
CASIWTGTGEQYF
TGTGCCAGCATATGGACAGGGACGGGAGAGCAGTACTTC
>TRBJ2-5|-|TRBV2|-
CASSDSEGWGSQYF
TGTGCCAGCAGTGATTCGGAGGGGTGGGGGTCCCAGTACTTC
>TRBJ2-4|-|TRBV15|-
CATSRGDLWVAKNIQYF
TGTGCCACCAGCAGAGGGGACCTATGGGTAGCGAAAAACATTCAGTACTTC
>TRBJ2-7|-|TRBV20-1|-
CSATRVAQSEQYF
TGCAGTGCTACCCGGGTGGCACAGAGCGAGCAGTACTTC
>TRBJ1-2|few|TRBV19|-
CASSDTGYRAYGYTF
TGTGCCAGTAGTGATACAGGGTACCGTGCCTATGGCTACACCTTC
>TRBJ1-5|-|TRBV27|-
CASSLGPRQPQHF
TGTGCCAGCAGTTTAGGGCCACGTCAGCCCCAGCATTTT
>TRBJ1-5|-|TRBV5-6|-
CASSSHSRFYDSNQPQHF
TGTGCCAGCAGCTCCCACTCGCGATTTTATGATAGCAATCAGCCCCAGCATTTT
>TRBJ2-1|-|TRBV6-1|-
CASSLGRGSYNEQFF
TGTGCCAGCAGTCTTGGGCGGGGCTCCTACAATGAGCAGTTCTTC
>TRBJ2-7|-|TRBV27|-
CASSLSAQSYEQYF
TGTGCCAGCAGTTTATCTGCCCAGTCTTACGAGCAGTACTTC
>TRBJ1-6|few|TRBV19|-
CASRPSWERSSSPLHF
TGTGCCAGTAGACCTAGCTGGGAAAGGAGTTCTTCACCCCTCCACTTT
>TRBJ2-3|few|TRBV6-4|TRBD2
CASSEGLAGVDTQYF
TGTGCCAGCAGCGAGGGACTAGCGGGAGTAGATACGCAGTATTTT
>TRBJ2-5|-|TRBV6-5|TRBD2
CASSYSASGRDGETQYF
TGTGCCAGCAGTTACTCGGCTAGCGGGAGGGATGGGGAGACCCAGTACTTC
>TRBJ2-2|few|TRBV20-1|TRBD2
CSARGGLAGGPRANTGELFF
TGCAGTGCTAGAGGCGGTCTAGCGGGAGGGCCGAGGGCGAACACCGGGGAGCTGTTTTTT
>TRBJ2-1|once|TRBV18|TRBD2
CASSPPSGRAGIYNEQFF
TGTGCCAGCTCACCACCGAGCGGGAGGGCGGGGATCTACAATGAGCAGTTCTTC
>TRBJ2-1|-|TRBV11-2|TRBD1
CASSLDRGTYNEQFF
TGTGCCAGCAGCTTAGACAGGGGGACCTACAATGAGCAGTTCTTC
>TRBJ1-6|-|TRBV30|-
CAWTTGMDSPLHF
TGTGCCTGGACCACAGGGATGGATTCACCCCTCCACTTT
>TRBJ2-5|-|TRBV7-8|TRBD2
CASSLAAGAETQYF
TGTGCCAGCAGCTTAGCAGCGGGGGCAGAGACCCAGTACTTC
>TRBJ2-2|-|TRBV7-3|TRBD1
CASSPQGATGELFF
TGTGCCAGCAGTCCACAGGGGGCCACCGGGGAGCTGTTTTTT
>TRBJ2-5|few|TRBV5-1|-
CASSLGVSKETQYF
TGCGCCAGCAGCTTGGGAGTTAGCAAAGAGACCCAGTACTTC
>TRBJ2-1|few|TRBV11-3|TRBD2
CASSSRTSGSGEQFF
TGTGCCAGCAGCTCTAGGACTAGCGGGAGCGGTGAGCAGTTCTTC
>TRBJ2-3|-|TRBV27|TRBD2
CASSFYGLAGATDTQYF
TGTGCCAGCAGTTTCTACGGCCTAGCGGGGGCCACAGATACGCAGTATTTT
>TRBJ2-1|-|TRBV24-1|TRBD2
CATSDTSGRTYNEQFF
TGTGCCACCAGTGATACTAGCGGGAGAACCTACAATGAGCAGTTCTTC
>TRBJ2-3|-|TRBV20-1|TRBD2
CSARTSGIDTQYF
TGCAGTGCTAGGACTAGCGGGATTGATACGCAGTATTTT
>TRBJ2-7|-|TRBV5-4|-
CASTGPTRDEQYF
TGTGCCAGCACCGGCCCCACTCGGGACGAGCAGTACTTC
>TRBJ2-7|medium-sized|TRBV24-1|TRBD2
CATSDRTSGRREQYF
TGTGCCACCAGTGACCGGACTAGCGGGAGGAGGGAGCAGTACTTC
>TRBJ1-5|-|TRBV7-2|-
CASSLGALDQPQHF
TGTGCCAGCAGCTTAGGGGCATTGGATCAGCCCCAGCATTTT
>TRBJ1-1|-|TRBV6-1|-
CASSEGGDTEAFF
TGTGCCAGCAGTGAAGGGGGGGACACTGAAGCTTTCTTT
>TRBJ1-5|-|TRBV12-3/TRBV12-4|-
CASRLTVNQPQHF
TGTGCCAGCAGGCTGACAGTCAATCAGCCCCAGCATTTT
>TRBJ2-7|-|TRBV20-1|TRBD2
CSARDGGLASYEQYF
TGCAGTGCTAGAGATGGGGGACTAGCCTCCTACGAGCAGTACTTC
>TRBJ1-1|few|TRBV5-1|-
CASSPRTAMETEAFF
TGCGCCAGCAGCCCAAGGACAGCCATGGAGACCGAAGCTTTCTTT
>TRBJ1-1|few|TRBV20-1|-
CSARRGLMNTEAFF
TGCAGTGCTCGACGGGGATTAATGAACACTGAAGCTTTCTTT
>TRBJ2-3|medium-sized|TRBV20-1|-
CSANPTTDTQYF
TGCAGTGCTAACCCTACCACAGATACGCAGTATTTT
>TRBJ1-1|-|TRBV20-1|-
CSARPYTEAFF
TGCAGTGCGAGACCGTACACTGAAGCTTTCTTT
>TRBJ1-4|-|TRBV28|-
CASRFQGGEKLFF
TGTGCCAGCAGGTTCCAGGGAGGCGAAAAACTGTTTTTT
>TRBJ1-5|few|TRBV6-5|-
CASSYTPYQPQHF
TGTGCCAGCAGTTACACCCCCTATCAGCCCCAGCATTTT
>TRBJ1-4|-|TRBV5-6|-
CASSSNGGTNEKLFF
TGTGCCAGCAGCTCCAACGGGGGAACTAATGAAAAACTGTTTTTT
>TRBJ2-3|-|TRBV28|-
CASGKPRDNTDTQYF
TGTGCCAGCGGAAAACCCCGAGACAACACAGATACGCAGTATTTT
>TRBJ2-7|few|TRBV15|TRBD1
CATSRGEGANEQYF
TGTGCCACCAGCAGAGGTGAGGGGGCTAACGAGCAGTACTTC
>TRBJ2-1|-|TRBV2|TRBD2
CASSPRAGGYNEQFF
TGTGCCAGCAGCCCCAGGGCGGGAGGCTACAATGAGCAGTTCTTC
>TRBJ2-7|few|TRBV7-3|TRBD1
CASSKNPGQGIYEQYF
TGTGCCAGCAGTAAAAATCCGGGACAGGGGATCTACGAGCAGTACTTC
>TRBJ2-5|-|TRBV27|TRBD1
CASRQGVFETQYF
TGTGCCAGCAGACAGGGGGTTTTCGAAACCCAGTACTTC
>TRBJ1-2|few|TRBV20-1|-
CSARVPGTLYGYTF
TGCAGTGCTAGAGTTCCTGGCACCCTTTATGGCTACACCTTC
>TRBJ2-7|-|TRBV11-1|TRBD1
CASSGQGREQYF
TGTGCCAGCAGCGGACAGGGACGAGAGCAGTACTTC
>TRBJ1-4|-|TRBV6-5|-
CASSYYGASRGEKLFF
TGTGCCAGCAGTTACTATGGGGCCTCGAGGGGCGAAAAACTGTTTTTT
>TRBJ2-7|-|TRBV6-1|-
CASSEALTETYEQYF
TGTGCCAGCAGTGAAGCGCTCACGGAAACCTACGAGCAGTACTTC
>TRBJ2-1|few|TRBV11-3|TRBD1
CASSSNRGYNEQFF
TGTGCCAGCAGTTCGAACAGGGGTTACAATGAGCAGTTCTTC
>TRBJ1-2|medium-sized|TRBV2|-
CASMRDSYGYTF
TGTGCCAGCATGCGAGACAGCTATGGCTACACCTTC
>TRBJ2-3|few|TRBV5-1|-
CASGTLYTDTQYF
TGCGCCAGCGGAACCCTGTACACAGATACGCAGTATTTT
>TRBJ1-1|-|TRBV18|-
CASSPAISVGITEAFF
TGTGCCAGCTCACCGGCGATTTCGGTGGGTATTACTGAAGCTTTCTTT
>TRBJ1-5|-|TRBV15|-
CATSRAASNQPQHF
TGTGCCACCAGCAGAGCGGCGAGCAATCAGCCCCAGCATTTT
>TRBJ2-3|few|TRBV20-1|TRBD1
CSARSDRGRSDTQYF
TGCAGTGCTAGGTCGGACAGGGGGCGATCAGATACGCAGTATTTT